The 13 T cell receptor beta chains in this list originate from one sample, sequenced in a study of CD8 T cells in Susac syndrome. The authors reverse transcribed about 0.5 to 1 ug RNA with random hexamers. TCRdb re-analysed the immunoSEQ multiplex PCR reads in MiXCR, keeping a single row per CDR3 protein. The table includes over 350,000 distinct CDR3 sequences, roughly 85% detected once. Sequenced input: CD8+ T cells from PBMCs. The source of these receptors is a human donor with multiple sclerosis.

The V call is TRBV27, the J call TRBJ1-1, with D maybe TRBD1 (5 bases). V was shortened by 1 base and J by 0 bases, with 18 bases between the two germline ends. Germline V gene data show CDR1 as MNHEY and CDR2 as SMNVEV (reference sequence). The length of the CDR3 is 18 residues. The CDR3 loop is CASSLLPRDLPVNTEAFF. In nucleotides, the CDR3 is TGTGCCAGCAGTTTATTACCCAGGGATCTTCCAGTGAACACTGAAGCTTTCTTT.

The chain is built from TRBV4-2 and TRBJ1-1; a possible D gene is TRBD1 (5 bases). Trimming left V 8 bases short and J 4 bases short, with 17 bases between. Germline CDR1 LGHNA, CDR2 YNFKEQ. The CDR3 is made up of 14 amino acids. For the CDR3, the DNA is TGTGCCAGCGCATTCGGAGGGGCCCGCACTGAAGCTTTCTTT. Residues: CASAFGGARTEAFF.

This clonotype was detected only once. V gene TRBV20-1 combines with J gene TRBJ1-1; 7 bases align to TRBD1. The CDR3 contains 13 residues. The J segment lost 4 bases and the V segment lost 3 bases, leaving 5 bases of the junction unmatched. Germline V lookup: CDR1 DFQATT, CDR2 SNEGSKA (reference sequence). This CDR3 reads CSAREGAGTEAFF. The CDR3 DNA follows: TGCAGTGCTAGGGAGGGGGCCGGCACTGAAGCTTTCTTT.

The chain links TRBV29-1 to TRBJ2-2; TRBD1 is a possible D gene (6 bases). This CDR3 has 12 amino acids. Deletions cut 4 bases from V and 8 bases from J, with 11 bases between. In germline, CDR1 is SQVTM, CDR2 ANQGSEA. CDR3 residues: CSVVTGSGELFF. In nucleotides, the CDR3 is TGCAGCGTTGTTACAGGGTCTGGGGAGCTGTTTTTT.

This rearrangement joins TRBV28 to TRBJ2-7; 7 bases line up with TRBD1. J lost 2 bases, V lost 6 bases, and 7 bases had no gene match. In germline, CDR1 is MDHEN, CDR2 SYDVKM. The CDR3 sequence is 14 residues long. DNA for the CDR3: TGTGCCAGCAGACCAGACAGGGCTACCTACGAGCAGTACTTC. Its translation: CASRPDRATYEQYF. The full variable domain, with the rest looked up from reference TRBV28 and TRBJ2-7, is DVKVTQSSRYLVKRTGEKVFLECVQDMDHENMFWYRQDPGLGLRLIYFSYDVKMKEKGDIPEGYSVSREKKERFSLILESASTNQTSMYLCASRPDRATYEQYFGPGTRLTVT.

The chain links TRBV4-1 to TRBJ2-5, with no clear D. V was pared by 3 bases and J by 4 bases, with 9 bases between. The CDR3 contains 13 residues. Germline assignment: CDR1 MGHRA and CDR2 YSYEKL. CDR3 sequence reads: CASSQDRSETQYF. Here the CDR3 DNA reads TGCGCCAGCAGCCAGGACCGTTCAGAGACCCAGTACTTC.

The chain joins TRBV20-1 to TRBJ1-2; D is perhaps TRBD1 (6 bases). In germline, CDR1 is DFQATT, CDR2 SNEGSKA (reference sequence). This CDR3 has 12 amino acids. Trimming shortened V by 2 bases and J by 4 bases, and 8 bases separated the two germline ends. This chain's CDR3 is CSARRDIYGYTF. For the CDR3, the DNA is TGCAGTGCTAGAAGGGACATCTATGGCTACACCTTC.

The V call is TRBV12-3 or TRBV12-4, the J call TRBJ2-3, with a weak D call TRBD1 (6 bases). The CDR3 sequence is 14 residues long. V lost 6 bases to trimming and J lost 5 bases, with 15 bases between them. CDR3 amino acids: CASSPYRERDTQYF. The CDR3 DNA reads as TGTGCCAGCAGCCCATACAGGGAGAGAGATACGCAGTATTTT.

The chain has TRBV10-3 and TRBJ1-1; no reliable D call. Germline loops: CDR1 ENHRY, CDR2 SYGVKD. Trimming cost V 0 bases and J 3 bases, with 8 bases left between them. The CDR3 is 14 amino acids. The CDR3 region has the DNA TGTGCCATCAGTGAGTCAGGCAGCTACACTGAAGCTTTCTTT. This codes for CAISESGSYTEAFF.

In its sample, this clonotype was seen a few times. The J gene is TRBJ2-7, the V gene TRBV11-2, with TRBD2 identical over 7 bases. With V trimmed by 2 bases and J by 0 bases, 4 bases remained unmatched. The CDR3 has 15 amino acids. Per germline, CDR1 SGHAT and CDR2 FQNNGV. This CDR3 is CASSLLGGGSYEQYF. The CDR3 nucleotides are TGTGCCAGCAGCTTATTGGGCGGGGGCTCCTACGAGCAGTACTTC. The full variable domain, in which reference TRBV11-2 and TRBJ2-7 provide the parts outside the CDR3, is EAGVAQSPRYKIIEKRQSVAFWCNPISGHATLYWYQQILGQGPKLLIQFQNNGVVDDSQLPKDRFSAERLKGVDSTLKIQPAKLEDSAVYLCASSLLGGGSYEQYFGPGTRLTVT.

The V gene is TRBV5-1, the J gene TRBJ2-6, with TRBD2 matching 7 bases. The CDR3 covers 16 residues. Germline V gives CDR1 SGHRS, CDR2 YFSETQ. The ends lost 0 bases at V and 2 bases at J; junction bases unmatched: 2. For the CDR3, the DNA is TGCGCCAGCAGCTTGGCGGGGGGTGCTGGGGCCAACGTCCTGACTTTC. Translating gives CASSLAGGAGANVLTF. Full variable domain (remainder filled in from reference TRBV5-1 and TRBJ2-6): KAGVTQTPRYLIKTRGQQVTLSCSPISGHRSVSWYQQTPGQGLQFLFEYFSETQRNKGNFPGRFSGRQFSNSRSEMNVSTLELGDSALYLCASSLAGGAGANVLTFGAGSRLTVL.

The chain uses TRBV30 and TRBJ2-1, with D unclear. Trimming pared 3 bases from V and 3 bases from J, leaving 6 bases between. The CDR3 is made up of 12 amino acids. Per the germline V gene, CDR1 is GTSNPN and CDR2 is SVGIG (reference sequence). CDR3 bases: TGTGCCTGGAGGGAGATCTACAATGAGCAGTTCTTC. Translation: CAWREIYNEQFF.

In DNA form, the CDR3 reads TGCGCCAGCAGCCGGGACAAGGGAACCGGCTACACCTTC. Amino acid sequence: CASSRDKGTGYTF. V and J are TRBV5-1 and TRBJ1-2; tentative D call: TRBD1 (6 bases). V was cut by 4 bases and J by 8 bases, with 15 bases left in between. This CDR3 comprises 13 residues. Germline values: CDR1 SGHRS, CDR2 YFSETQ.